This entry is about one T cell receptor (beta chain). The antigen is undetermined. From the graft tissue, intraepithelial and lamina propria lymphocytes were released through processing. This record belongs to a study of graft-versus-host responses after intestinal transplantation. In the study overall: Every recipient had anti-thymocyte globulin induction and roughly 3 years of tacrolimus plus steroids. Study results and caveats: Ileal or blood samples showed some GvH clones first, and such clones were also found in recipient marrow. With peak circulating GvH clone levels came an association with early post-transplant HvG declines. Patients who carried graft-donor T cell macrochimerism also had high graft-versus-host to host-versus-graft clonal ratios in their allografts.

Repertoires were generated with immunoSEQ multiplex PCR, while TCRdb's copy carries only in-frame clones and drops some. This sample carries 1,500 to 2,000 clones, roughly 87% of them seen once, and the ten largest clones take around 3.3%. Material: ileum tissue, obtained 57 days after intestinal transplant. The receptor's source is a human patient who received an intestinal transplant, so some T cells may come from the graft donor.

The CDR3 DNA sequence: TGTGCCAGCAGCTACACCCCAGGCGAGCAGTACTTC. Encoded protein: CASSYTPGEQYF. The rearrangement joins TRBV7-2 to TRBJ2-7; D remains ambiguous. With 4 bases removed from V and 6 bases from J, the gap between germline ends came to 10 bases. This CDR3 has 12 residues. Germline V CDR1 and CDR2: SGHTA, FQGNSA.